The 5 T cell receptor beta chains below all came from one sample that was sequenced in a study of cytomegalovirus exposure and HLA in healthy donors. PCR primers comprised 60 Vbeta and 13 Jbeta primers. Measured with immunoSEQ multiplex PCR; TCRdb has only the in-frame clones, and not every one. This table has under 130,000 clones, around four fifths appearing once. Sequenced input: PBMCs. These receptors all stem from a man aged 25-40 years in good health and CMV-seronegative.

This sequence joins TRBV5-1 and TRBJ2-3; TRBD2 aligns across 10 bases. CDR3 length: 14 residues. Germline CDR1 reads SGHRS; CDR2 reads YFSETQ. V lost 5 bases and J lost 6; bases outside the gene matches: 6. The DNA of the CDR3 is TGCGCCAGCAGGAAGCGGGGGGGCATGGATACGCAGTATTTT. Its translation: CASRKRGGMDTQYF.

This clone was observed a single time. The chain recombines TRBV5-8 with TRBJ2-3; 10 nucleotides agree with TRBD1. The length of the CDR3 is 16 residues. Germline V gene lookup returns CDR1 SGHTS and CDR2 YDEGEE. The V and J ends lost 0 bases and 4 bases, in that order; junction bases with no gene match: 5. This CDR3 is CASSLGQGARPDTQYF. In nucleotides, the CDR3 is TGTGCCAGCAGCTTGGGACAGGGGGCGCGTCCAGATACGCAGTATTTT. Full variable domain (missing parts from reference TRBV5-8 and TRBJ2-3): EAGVTQSPTHLIKTRGQQATLRCSPISGHTSVYWYQQALGLGLQFLLWYDEGEERNRGNFPPRFSGRQFPNYSSELNVNALELEDSALYLCASSLGQGARPDTQYFGPGTRLTVL.

V usage is TRBV7-9 and J usage is TRBJ2-7; 8 bases match TRBD1. The CDR3 runs to 17 residues. Unmatched junction bases numbered 13, after V lost 4 bases and J lost 2 bases. Germline lookup yields CDR1 SEHNR and CDR2 FQNEAQ (reference sequence). In DNA form, the CDR3 reads TGTGCCAGCAGCTCTCAGCTCACAGGGGGGTCCCCCTACGAGCAGTACTTC. Translation gives CASSSQLTGGSPYEQYF.

The V and J genes are TRBV14 and TRBJ2-7; the D is unclear. V shed 5 bases and J shed 4 bases, with 12 bases lying between them. CDR1 and CDR2 from the germline V gene are SGHDN and FVKESK. The CDR3 contains 13 residues. The CDR3 sequence is CASSASLGYEQYF. CDR3 coding DNA: TGTGCCAGCAGCGCAAGTCTCGGGTACGAGCAGTACTTC.

The rearrangement uses TRBV6-5 and TRBJ2-5, with 7 bases lining up with TRBD1. Gene TRBJ2-7 matches the end of the DNA better, so the J call may be wrong. Looked up from germline, CDR1 is MNHEY and CDR2 is SVGAGI. CDR3 length equals 14 residues. DNA of the CDR3: TGTGCCAGCAGGTCGACAGGGTTCGTGTACGAGCAGTACTTC. Translated: CASRSTGFVYEQYF.